What follows is one TCR beta chain and its context. This specimen includes other DNA sequences encoding the same CDR3. The sample originates from a study of shared clonotypes between healthy human individuals. CD45RO-negative, CCR7-selected cells formed the naive CD8 fraction, which excluded terminally differentiated effector memory CD45RA+ cells. The length of the CDR3 is 13 residues. Germline assignment: CDR1 LNHDA and CDR2 SQIVND (reference sequence). Trimming pared 3 bases from V and 6 bases from J, leaving 8 bases between. Per the study methods: For the immunoSEQ data, sequences were junction-only without quality scores, so filtering differed. Clones were read by immunoSEQ multiplex PCR, and TCRdb kept only the in-frame ones, dropping some. Clonal size and the V and J genes are those of that table, whereas D and trimming came from the DNA. The sample carries under 1 million clones, 90% to 95% recorded once.

This chain links TRBV19 with TRBJ2-2; D remains ambiguous. The clonotype was recovered from a man aged 30 to 39 in good health. Sequencing input: naive CD8+ T cells sorted from blood. CDR3 loop: CASSISGAGELFF. The CDR3 bases are TGTGCCAGTAGTATTTCGGGTGCCGGGGAGCTGTTTTTT.